Reported below is one T cell receptor beta chain. This record belongs to a study of blood T cell repertoires in COVID-19. In the source study's methods: The assay estimated nucleated cells by amplifying reference gene primers. The repertoire was sequenced with immunoSEQ multiplex PCR; TCRdb's copy has only in-frame clones and lacks some. The DNA was the basis for D and trimming; V, J and clone size are from that table. The profile shows 15,000 to 20,000 clones, roughly nine tenths of them singletons. This CDR3 has 12 amino acids. J was trimmed by 4 bases and V by 7 bases; bases with no gene match: 3. From germline, CDR1 is SGHAT and CDR2 FQNNGV.

This sequence joins TRBV11-2 and TRBJ1-1, with TRBD1 matching 7 bases. The clonotype comes from a human donor in a cohort sampled during active COVID-19. Sequenced material: peripheral blood. The CDR3 nucleotides read TGTGCCAGCACCGCAGGGGGCACTGAAGCTTTCTTT. Translated, it gives CASTAGGTEAFF. The variable domain in full, completed from reference TRBV11-2 and TRBJ1-1, reads EAGVAQSPRYKIIEKRQSVAFWCNPISGHATLYWYQQILGQGPKLLIQFQNNGVVDDSQLPKDRFSAERLKGVDSTLKIQPAKLEDSAVYLCASTAGGTEAFFGQGTRLTVV.